The present T cell receptor beta chain was sequenced within a study of cytomegalovirus exposure and HLA in healthy donors. The wider study: The 120 validation repertoires matched the approximately 700 first-cohort repertoires in platform, a later analysis reported. Findings and limits, study-wide: In a later analysis, first-cohort TCR clusters were found to tend to co-occur in the 95 to 150 validation repertoires. The classifier reportedly diagnosed cytomegalovirus status with high specificity and sensitivity. It was about 150 TCR beta chains that were listed as cytomegalovirus-associated.

Libraries were prepared by immunoSEQ multiplex PCR; TCRdb keeps only in-frame clonotypes and omits some of them. The data hold a few hundred thousand clones, with over 80% observed a single time. Trimming left V 9 bases short and J 0 bases short, with 24 bases between. The CDR3 is made up of 17 amino acids. Germline assignment: CDR1 ENHRY and CDR2 SYGVKD. For this clone: Antigen specificity is unknown.

The chain joins TRBV10-3 to TRBJ2-7; D tentatively reads TRBD1 or TRBD2 (6 bases each). This sequence was found in a woman in her twenties or thirties in good health and CMV-seropositive. Sample: PBMCs. CDR3 nucleotide sequence: TGTGCCATATCTTGGACGGGGGCGGGCGGAGTCTCCTACGAGCAGTACTTC. It translates to CAISWTGAGGVSYEQYF.